One sample yielded the 31 T cell receptor beta chains listed below, sequenced in a study of post-analysis software for immune sequencing data (dated by TCRdb to 2015 to 2017). The study at large found these results: Patients showed significantly higher frequencies than controls for a handful of TRBV segments, among them TRBV5-6, TRBV5-1 and TRBV20-1.

Receptors were amplified or captured by PCR. The instrument given in TCRdb is Illumina HiSeq 2500. To reduce PCR and sequencing biases, unique molecular identifiers were built into the TCR beta cDNA libraries. Starting from the raw public reads, TCRdb applied fastp trimming at Q25, assembled clones with MiXCR and retained in-frame beta chains. Each CDR3 protein appears once, grouped with its most common genes and DNA. This sample has some 890,000 distinct CDR3 sequences in its table, and around 50% of those were observed once. The ten top clones hold approximately 4.5% of the sample. Their recognized antigens are unknown. Sequenced material: blood. The receptors shown here come from a girl between 5 and 17 years old with multiple sclerosis.

V and J are TRBV5-6 and TRBJ1-2, with TRBD1 matching 8 bases. V lost 4 bases, J lost 4 bases, and 6 bases stayed unmatched. The germline gives CDR1 SGHDT, CDR2 YYEEEE. This CDR3 has 14 amino acids. CDR3 nucleotides: TGTGCCAGCAGCGGCGGACAGGGAATCTATGGCTACACCTTC. Its protein product is CASSGGQGIYGYTF.

The J gene is TRBJ2-7, the V gene TRBV7-9; perhaps TRBD2 as D (5 bases). V was trimmed by 1 base and J by 7 bases, leaving 17 bases between them. This CDR3 has 15 amino acids. Per the germline V gene, CDR1 is SEHNR and CDR2 is FQNEAQ (reference sequence). The DNA for the CDR3 is TGTGCCAGCAGCTTAGTGGGGTCGGAGAGGGTGGAGCAGTACTTC. Its protein product is CASSLVGSERVEQYF.

This chain connects TRBV29-1 to TRBJ2-7; the D is unclear. Matching the DNA end better, TRBJ2-5 makes the J call doubtful. Germline loops: CDR1 SQVTM, CDR2 ANQGSEA. This CDR3 region has 12 residues. The CDR3 protein is CSAGQTQETQYF. DNA of the CDR3: TGCAGCGCCGGCCAGACACAAGAGACCCAGTACTTC.

As regards this clonotype: At one end, the junction sequence differs from germline, possibly due to a read error. The V call is TRBV20-1, the J call TRBJ2-2; 7 positions agree with TRBD1. The CDR3 loop spans 14 amino acids. Germline loops: CDR1 DFQATT, CDR2 SNEGSKA (reference sequence). The CDR3 spells CSAREQGNTWELFF. The CDR3, as DNA: TGCAGTGCTAGAGAACAGGGGAACACCTGGGAGCTGTTTTTT.

The chain links TRBV20-1 to TRBJ2-1; TRBD2 aligns across 7 bases. CDR1 and CDR2 from the germline V gene are DFQATT and SNEGSKA (reference sequence). The CDR3 spans 17 residues. With V trimmed by 1 base and J by 7 bases, 16 bases remained unmatched. This CDR3 reads CSARGPRGEGRLNEQFF. The CDR3 DNA follows: TGCAGTGCTAGAGGGCCCCGGGGGGAGGGCCGATTAAATGAGCAGTTCTTC.

This clonotype showed up just a few times. The CDR3 spells CASSSDRAPDTQYF. The DNA for the CDR3 is TGTGCCAGCAGCTCCGACAGGGCGCCAGATACGCAGTATTTT. V and J are TRBV7-3 and TRBJ2-3; 7 bases are shared with TRBD1. CDR3 length equals 14 residues. The germline gives CDR1 SGHTA, CDR2 FQGTGA. Trimming took 4 bases from V and 4 from J; bases not matched to a gene: 5.

The rearrangement uses TRBV20-1 and TRBJ2-1, with a tentative D call TRBD1 (6 bases). The germline V and J ends were trimmed by 1 base and 1 base, with 8 bases remaining between them. The CDR3 loop spans 14 amino acids. Germline V gene sequence: CDR1 DFQATT, CDR2 SNEGSKA (reference sequence). The CDR3 spells CSARGDRSYNEQFF. The CDR3 bases are TGCAGTGCTAGAGGCGACAGGTCCTACAATGAGCAGTTCTTC.

This clonotype turned up a few times. The J gene is TRBJ2-1, the V gene TRBV10-3, with D tentatively TRBD1 (6 bases). CDR3 length: 15 residues. V lost 7 bases to trimming and J lost 2 bases, with 15 bases between them. Per germline, CDR1 ENHRY and CDR2 SYGVKD. CDR3 sequence reads: CAIKAGVMTYNEQFF. The CDR3 bases are TGTGCCATCAAAGCAGGGGTGATGACCTACAATGAGCAGTTCTTC.

J is TRBJ2-7 and V is TRBV7-2; D is unresolved. There are 13 residues in the CDR3. CDR1 and CDR2 (germline): SGHTA, FQGNSA. V dropped 4 bases and J dropped 3 bases, with 10 bases sitting between them. The CDR3 sequence is CASSSYRDYEQYF. CDR3 DNA: TGTGCCAGCAGCTCTTACAGAGACTACGAGCAGTACTTC.

J is TRBJ2-7 and V is TRBV7-2; D gene uncertain. Trimming pared 3 bases from V and 6 bases from J, leaving 9 bases between. CDR1 is SGHTA and CDR2 is FQGNSA in the germline V gene. The CDR3 is 12 residues long. CDR3 nucleotides: TGTGCCAGCAGCTTTTTGCGTAGCGAGCAGTACTTC. This gives the protein CASSFLRSEQYF.

CDR3 nucleotide sequence: TGCAGTGCTAGGGTGACGGTACGAGATACGCAGTATTTT. The encoded protein is CSARVTVRDTQYF. The chain is built from TRBV20-1 and TRBJ2-3; D uncertain. Trimming removed 3 bases at V and 5 bases at J, with 12 bases between. The CDR3 has 13 amino acids. Germline CDR1 and CDR2: DFQATT and SNEGSKA (reference sequence).

This clonotype has only a few counts. The gene calls are TRBV7-3 and TRBJ2-5; 12 bases fit TRBD2. Looked up from germline, CDR1 is SGHTA and CDR2 is FQGTGA. The CDR3 is 15 residues long. Germline trimming cut 5 bases from V and 11 bases from J; bases unmatched to any gene: 12. In DNA, the CDR3 is TGTGCCAGCAGCCCGCAAGGGACTAGCGGGCTTGAGCAGTACTTC. Translated: CASSPQGTSGLEQYF. Full variable domain (remainder filled in from reference TRBV7-3 and TRBJ2-5): GAGVSQTPSNKVTEKGKYVELRCDPISGHTALYWYRQSLGQGPEFLIYFQGTGAADDSGLPNDRFFAVRPEGSVSTLKIQRTERGDSAVYLCASSPQGTSGLEQYFGPGTRLLVL.

For this clonotype: At one boundary the junction diverges from the germline segment, which might be a read error. Here the CDR3 DNA reads TGCGTCAGCAGCCCGGAGACAGGGGGAACCTCTGGGGCCAACGTCCTGACTTTC. The encoded protein is CVSSPETGGTSGANVLTF. This chain connects TRBV4-1 to TRBJ2-6, with 9 nucleotides matching TRBD1. CDR1 and CDR2 (germline): MGHRA, YSYEKL. The CDR3 is 18 residues long.

The chain uses TRBV28 and TRBJ2-4, with TRBD1 identical over 10 bases. V lost 7 bases to trimming and J lost 8 bases; unmatched junction nucleotides: 11. The germline gives CDR1 MDHEN, CDR2 SYDVKM. The CDR3 loop spans 15 amino acids. Written as DNA, the CDR3 is TGTGCCAGCAACGCGGACAGGGGGGGTAGAGACATTCAGTACTTC. Protein: CASNADRGGRDIQYF.

The chain links TRBV6-6 to TRBJ1-1; no reliable D call. Germline lookup yields CDR1 MNHNY and CDR2 SVGAGI (reference sequence). With 2 bases removed from V and 11 bases from J, the gap between germline ends came to 15 bases. The CDR3 length is 13 residues. The CDR3, as DNA: TGTGCCAGCAGTTACGATCGCCGCGCCGATGCTTTCTTT. It is translated as CASSYDRRADAFF.

This sequence joins TRBV27 and TRBJ2-1; 10 bases align to TRBD2. Germline CDR1 MNHEY, CDR2 SMNVEV (reference sequence). Trimming removed 0 bases from V and 9 bases from J; junction bases left unmatched: 8. The CDR3 covers 16 residues. The CDR3 bases are TGTGCCAGCAGTTTATCCAGCCTAGCGGGAGTCGCTGAGCAGTTCTTC. Translated, it gives CASSLSSLAGVAEQFF.

The DNA for the CDR3 is TGTGCCAGCAGCCCCACAACAACAATATCCTACGAGCAGTACTTC. It yields the protein CASSPTTTISYEQYF. V and J are TRBV7-9 and TRBJ2-4; D is undetermined. The end of the DNA fits TRBJ2-7 better, so the J call may be wrong. This CDR3 has 15 residues. CDR1 and CDR2 (germline): SEHNR, FQNEAQ (reference sequence).

This clonotype was seen once. The V and J genes are TRBV12-3 or TRBV12-4 and TRBJ2-7; weak D call: TRBD2 (5 bases). This CDR3 spans 12 amino acids. V was cut by 0 bases and J by 10 bases, with 10 bases left in between. The CDR3 nucleotides are TGTGCCAGCAGTTTAGCAGGGAGAACCCAGTACTTC. It translates to CASSLAGRTQYF.

The rearrangement links TRBV7-9 to TRBJ2-5; unclear D gene. Germline values: CDR1 SEHNR, CDR2 FQNEAQ (reference sequence). With 7 bases removed from V and 5 bases from J, the gap between germline ends came to 14 bases. The CDR3 length is 13 residues. The CDR3 is CASNSDLGETQYF. The CDR3 nucleotides are TGTGCCAGCAACTCCGACCTGGGGGAGACCCAGTACTTC.

As DNA, the CDR3 is TGTGCCAGCAGCTCCCTAAGGGGACCTCTAGCGGGAGGGTCAAATGAGCAGTTCTTC. It translates to CASSSLRGPLAGGSNEQFF. The V and J genes are TRBV7-3 and TRBJ2-1; TRBD2 matches 12 bases. The CDR3 totals 19 residues. Germline V lookup: CDR1 SGHTA, CDR2 FQGTGA. V dropped 4 bases and J dropped 7; count of bases not matched to a gene: 17.

The chain employs TRBV29-1 and TRBJ2-1; D may be TRBD1 (5 bases). The CDR3 contains 12 residues. Germline CDR1 SQVTM, CDR2 ANQGSEA. Trimming took 7 bases from V and 5 from J, leaving 12 bases between them. CDR3 region: CSANGRDNEQFF. CDR3 DNA: TGCAGCGCTAACGGCAGGGACAATGAGCAGTTCTTC.

Turning to this clonotype: Germline is not matched at one junction end, which may reflect a read error. The CDR3 is CACSLGPRGSSYNEQFF. The CDR3 region has the DNA TGTGCCTGCAGCTTAGGGCCTCGGGGAAGCTCCTACAATGAGCAGTTCTTC. The chain carries TRBV7-2 and TRBJ2-1; D might be TRBD2 (5 bases). CDR1 and CDR2 (germline): SGHTA, FQGNSA. The CDR3 is 17 amino acids. The variable domain in full, with the rest retrieved from reference TRBV7-2 and TRBJ2-1, is GAGVSQSPSNKVTEKGKDVELRCDPISGHTALYWYRQSLGQGLEFLIYFQGNSAPDKSGLPSDRFSAERTGGSVSTLTIQRTQQEDSAVYLCACSLGPRGSSYNEQFFGPGTRLTVL.

The chain carries TRBV6-1 and TRBJ2-6; 7 nucleotides agree with TRBD1. Germline CDR1 and CDR2: MNHNS and SASEGT. V lost 10 bases to trimming and J lost 0 bases; unmatched junction nucleotides: 12. The CDR3 is 17 residues long. The CDR3 is CATSPGRGFSGANVLTF. The CDR3 DNA is TGTGCCACCTCACCGGGCAGGGGGTTCTCTGGGGCCAACGTCCTGACTTTC.

V and J are TRBV12-3 or TRBV12-4 and TRBJ1-2, with no clear D. V gave up 8 bases and J gave up 4 bases, with 11 bases separating them. CDR3 length: 12 amino acids. CDR3 DNA sequence: TGTGCCAGCTCATCTCGGAGCTATGGCTACACCTTC. The encoded protein is CASSSRSYGYTF.

The chain links TRBV2 to TRBJ2-5; D is ambiguous. The CDR3 runs to 15 residues. V was shortened by 4 bases and J by 0 bases, with 12 bases between the two germline ends. CDR1 and CDR2 (germline): SNHLY, FYNNEI. DNA of the CDR3: TGTGCCAGCAGTGCCGACACCGCAAACCAAGAGACCCAGTACTTC. The encoded protein is CASSADTANQETQYF.

The chain recombines TRBV20-1 with TRBJ1-2; D might be TRBD1 (5 bases). The CDR3 is made up of 15 amino acids. V lost 6 bases and J lost 5, with 22 bases in between. Germline V gives CDR1 DFQATT, CDR2 SNEGSKA (reference sequence). The CDR3 loop reads CSATMGPVGGYGYTF. CDR3 nucleotides: TGCAGTGCCACCATGGGGCCAGTTGGCGGATATGGCTACACCTTC.

This clonotype was counted between two and nine times. The chain employs TRBV5-1 and TRBJ2-7; 10 nucleotides match TRBD1. In germline, CDR1 is SGHRS, CDR2 YFSETQ. This CDR3 comprises 15 residues. V trimming: 2 bases; J trimming: 3 bases; junction bases outside the gene matches: 5. The CDR3 is CASSFLGTGDYEQYF. CDR3 nucleotides: TGCGCCAGCAGCTTCCTCGGGACAGGGGACTACGAGCAGTACTTC.

This chain joins TRBV14 and TRBJ2-5; weak D call: TRBD2 (5 bases). Trimming removed 4 bases from V and 5 bases from J, with 17 bases in between. CDR3 length: 15 residues. Germline CDR1 and CDR2: SGHDN and FVKESK. CDR3 sequence reads: CASSLTRTSRETQYF. The CDR3 bases are TGTGCCAGCAGCCTTACGAGGACTTCCAGGGAGACCCAGTACTTC.

Only a few counts were recorded for this clonotype. The rearrangement joins TRBV12-3 or TRBV12-4 to TRBJ2-7, with unresolved D. Between the trimmed V and J ends, which lost 3 bases and 5 bases, there was a span of 17 bases. The CDR3 covers 15 residues. The CDR3 reads CASSLGWMGSHEQYF. CDR3 DNA sequence: TGTGCCAGCAGTTTGGGGTGGATGGGGTCGCACGAGCAGTACTTC.

The chain joins TRBV7-7 to TRBJ2-5, with TRBD2 identical over 7 bases. Germline CDR1 SSHAT, CDR2 FNYEAQ (reference sequence). The CDR3 runs 16 residues. Trimming removed 11 bases from V and 1 base from J; junction bases left unmatched: 16. CDR3: CASVGLVGGTQETQYF. The CDR3 coding sequence is TGTGCCTCCGTGGGACTTGTCGGGGGGACCCAAGAGACCCAGTACTTC.

The chain recombines TRBV5-1 with TRBJ2-4; 10 bases align to TRBD2. The CDR3 is made up of 15 amino acids. With V trimmed by 3 bases and J by 13 bases, 13 bases remained unmatched. Germline V lookup: CDR1 SGHRS, CDR2 YFSETQ. The CDR3 DNA reads TGCGCCAGCAGCTGGGATCCGGGACTAGCGAGGGAGCAGTACTTC. This gives the protein CASSWDPGLAREQYF.